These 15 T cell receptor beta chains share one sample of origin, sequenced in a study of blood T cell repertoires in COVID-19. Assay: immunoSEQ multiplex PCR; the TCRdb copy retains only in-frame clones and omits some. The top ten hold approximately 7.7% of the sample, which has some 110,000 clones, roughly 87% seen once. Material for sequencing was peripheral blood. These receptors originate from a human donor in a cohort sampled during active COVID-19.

The DNA for the CDR3 is TGTGCCAGCAGTGAATATCCTGACTATGGCTACACCTTC. Its protein product is CASSEYPDYGYTF. The V and J genes are TRBV2 and TRBJ1-2; D ambiguous. CDR3 length: 13 amino acids. The germline V gene has CDR1 SNHLY and CDR2 FYNNEI. Trimming took 2 bases from V and 3 from J, leaving 7 bases between them.

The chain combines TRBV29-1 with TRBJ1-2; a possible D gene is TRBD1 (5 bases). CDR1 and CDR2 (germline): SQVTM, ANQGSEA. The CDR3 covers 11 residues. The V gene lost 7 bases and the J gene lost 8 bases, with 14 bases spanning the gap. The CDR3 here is CSGGVQGGYTF. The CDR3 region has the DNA TGCAGCGGGGGGGTCCAGGGCGGCTACACCTTC.

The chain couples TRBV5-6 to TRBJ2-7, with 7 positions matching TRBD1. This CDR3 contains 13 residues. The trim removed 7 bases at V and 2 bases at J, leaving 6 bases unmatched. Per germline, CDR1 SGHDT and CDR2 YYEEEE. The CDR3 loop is CASVRQGPYEQYF. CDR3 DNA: TGTGCCAGCGTAAGACAGGGTCCCTACGAGCAGTACTTC.

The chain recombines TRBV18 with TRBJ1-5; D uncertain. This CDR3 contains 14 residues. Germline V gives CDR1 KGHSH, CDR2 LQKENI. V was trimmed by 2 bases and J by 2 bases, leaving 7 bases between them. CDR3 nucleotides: TGTGCCAGCTCACCAGGGCCTGGCAATCAGCCCCAGCATTTT. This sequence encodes CASSPGPGNQPQHF.

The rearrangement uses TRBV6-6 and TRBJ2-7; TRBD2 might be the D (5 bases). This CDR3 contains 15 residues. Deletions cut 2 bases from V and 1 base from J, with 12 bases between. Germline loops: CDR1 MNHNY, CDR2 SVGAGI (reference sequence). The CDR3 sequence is CASSYEGRVSYEQYF. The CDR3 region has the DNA TGTGCCAGCAGTTACGAGGGAAGGGTTTCCTACGAGCAGTACTTC.

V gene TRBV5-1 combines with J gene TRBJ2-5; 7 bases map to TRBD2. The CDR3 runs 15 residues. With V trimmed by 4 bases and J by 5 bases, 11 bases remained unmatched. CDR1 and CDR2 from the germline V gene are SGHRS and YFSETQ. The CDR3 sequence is CASSRTGGYGETQYF. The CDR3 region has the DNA TGCGCCAGCAGCCGGACCGGGGGGTACGGGGAGACCCAGTACTTC.

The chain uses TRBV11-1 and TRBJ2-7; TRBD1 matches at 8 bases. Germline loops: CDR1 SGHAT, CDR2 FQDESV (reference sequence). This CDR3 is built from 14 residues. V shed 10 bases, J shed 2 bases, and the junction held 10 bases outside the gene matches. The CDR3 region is CATADRGPAYEQYF. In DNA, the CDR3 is TGTGCCACCGCAGACAGGGGTCCAGCCTACGAGCAGTACTTC.

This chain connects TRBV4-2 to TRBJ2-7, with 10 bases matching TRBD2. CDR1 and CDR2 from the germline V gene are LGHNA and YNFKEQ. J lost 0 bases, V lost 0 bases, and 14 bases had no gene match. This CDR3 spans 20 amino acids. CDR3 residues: CASSQDESSTTSGFSYEQYF. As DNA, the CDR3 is TGTGCCAGCAGCCAAGATGAGAGTTCAACGACTAGCGGGTTCTCCTACGAGCAGTACTTC.

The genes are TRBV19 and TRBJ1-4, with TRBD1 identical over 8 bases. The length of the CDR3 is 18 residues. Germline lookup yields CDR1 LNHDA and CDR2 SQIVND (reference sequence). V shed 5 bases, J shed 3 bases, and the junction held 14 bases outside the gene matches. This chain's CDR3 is CASSPAPQQGAANEKLFF. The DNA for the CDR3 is TGTGCCAGTAGTCCAGCCCCTCAGCAGGGGGCAGCTAATGAAAAACTGTTTTTT.

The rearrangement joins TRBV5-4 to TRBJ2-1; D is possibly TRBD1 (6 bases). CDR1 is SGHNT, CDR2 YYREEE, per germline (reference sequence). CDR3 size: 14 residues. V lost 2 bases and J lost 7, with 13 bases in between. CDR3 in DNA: TGTGCCAGCAGCTTACAGGGTTATAGAAATGAGCAGTTCTTC. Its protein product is CASSLQGYRNEQFF.

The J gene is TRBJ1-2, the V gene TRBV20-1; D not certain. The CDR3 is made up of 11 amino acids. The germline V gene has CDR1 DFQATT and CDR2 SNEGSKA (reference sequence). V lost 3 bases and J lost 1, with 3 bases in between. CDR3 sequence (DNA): TGCAGTGCTAGCCGTAACTATGGCTACACCTTC. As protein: CSASRNYGYTF.

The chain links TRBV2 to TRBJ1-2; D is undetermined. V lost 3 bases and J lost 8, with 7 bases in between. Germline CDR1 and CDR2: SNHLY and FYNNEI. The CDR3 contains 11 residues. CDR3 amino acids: CASSEAGGYTF. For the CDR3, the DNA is TGTGCCAGCAGTGAGGCGGGAGGCTACACCTTC.

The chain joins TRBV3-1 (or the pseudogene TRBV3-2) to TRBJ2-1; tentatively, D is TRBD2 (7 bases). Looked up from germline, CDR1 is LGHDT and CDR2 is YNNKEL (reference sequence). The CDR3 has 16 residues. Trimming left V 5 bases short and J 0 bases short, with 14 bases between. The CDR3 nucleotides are TGTGCCAGCAGCAAAAGGGGGGGGAGCTCCTACAATGAGCAGTTCTTC. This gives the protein CASSKRGGSSYNEQFF.

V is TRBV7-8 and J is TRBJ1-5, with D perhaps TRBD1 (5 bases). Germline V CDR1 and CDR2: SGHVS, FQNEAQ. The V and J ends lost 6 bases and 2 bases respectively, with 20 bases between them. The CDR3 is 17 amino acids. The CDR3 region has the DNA TGTGCCAGCAGTCCCCGGGGGGTACCGGTCGGCAATCAGCCCCAGCATTTT. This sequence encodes CASSPRGVPVGNQPQHF.

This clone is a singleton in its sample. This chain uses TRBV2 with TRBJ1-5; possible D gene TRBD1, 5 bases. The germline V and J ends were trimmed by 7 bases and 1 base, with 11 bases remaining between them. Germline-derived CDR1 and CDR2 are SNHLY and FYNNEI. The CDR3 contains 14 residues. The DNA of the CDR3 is TGTGCCAGCAATGGGGCAGGGAGCAATCAGCCCCAGCATTTT. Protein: CASNGAGSNQPQHF.